The 15 T cell receptor beta chains below all came from one sample that was sequenced in a study of T cell responses to AZD1222 COVID-19 vaccine. Sequencing used immunoSEQ multiplex PCR; TCRdb keeps in-frame clones, though not all of them. The top ten clones hold roughly 8.9% of a sample with 95,000 to 150,000 clones, around 90% of them seen once. Source: peripheral blood, taken on day 0 of AZD1222 vaccination. Receptor source: an adult in good health.

The genes are TRBV3-1 (or the pseudogene TRBV3-2) and TRBJ1-2; D is uncertain. The V end lost 4 bases, the J end lost 2 bases, and 11 bases lay between the germline ends. Germline-derived CDR1 and CDR2 are LGHDT and YNNKEL (reference sequence). This CDR3 comprises 14 residues. CDR3 bases: TGTGCCAGCAGCCGGGCAGCCTCAAACTATGGCTACACCTTC. It codes for CASSRAASNYGYTF.

With respect to this clone: Other DNA sequences in the sample encode the same CDR3. The chain combines TRBV30 with TRBJ1-5; TRBD1 aligns across 7 bases. V lost 0 bases, J lost 4 bases, and 0 bases stayed unmatched. Germline CDR1 reads GTSNPN; CDR2 reads SVGIG (reference sequence). The CDR3 is 13 residues long. The CDR3 DNA sequence: TGTGCCTGGAGTGTACAGGGGAATCAGCCCCAGCATTTT. Translating gives CAWSVQGNQPQHF.

This clone has just one count. Relative to the germline gene, one junction end is altered; a read error may explain this. The rearrangement joins TRBV7-7 to TRBJ2-7; the D gene is possibly TRBD1 (6 bases). This CDR3 is built from 14 residues. CDR1 is SSHAT, CDR2 FNYEAQ, per germline (reference sequence). CDR3 in amino acids: CASSETDSSYEQYF. The DNA for the CDR3 is TGTGCTAGCAGCGAGACGGACAGCTCCTACGAGCAGTACTTC. The entire variable domain, with the rest obtained from reference TRBV7-7 and TRBJ2-7, is as follows: GAGVSQSPRYKVTKRGQDVTLRCDPISSHATLYWYQQALGQGPEFLTYFNYEAQPDKSGLPSDRFSAERPEGSISTLTIQRTEQRDSAMYRCASSETDSSYEQYFGPGTRLTVT.

The CDR3 reads CASSFYLTENTEAFF. The CDR3 DNA sequence: TGCGCCAGCAGCTTCTACTTGACGGAGAACACTGAAGCTTTCTTT. V and J are TRBV5-1 and TRBJ1-1; D gene unclear. This CDR3 region has 15 residues. Trimming removed 2 bases from V and 1 base from J, with 12 bases in between. The V gene's germline CDR1 is SGHRS and CDR2 YFSETQ.

V gene TRBV7-2 combines with J gene TRBJ2-7; 7 bases are a match to TRBD1. The CDR3 totals 15 residues. The germline CDR1 and CDR2 sequences are SGHTA and FQGNSA. V lost 5 bases, J lost 2 bases, and 9 bases stayed unmatched. The CDR3 DNA reads as TGTGCCAGCAGCCGGAACAGGGGAGTCACCTACGAGCAGTACTTC. The encoded protein is CASSRNRGVTYEQYF.

This clone was seen once. The chain couples TRBV18 to TRBJ2-2; 9 nucleotides match TRBD1. CDR1 is KGHSH and CDR2 is LQKENI in the germline V gene. The trim removed 4 bases at V and 6 bases at J, leaving 6 bases unmatched. This CDR3 is 15 amino acids long. The CDR3 DNA is TGTGCCAGCTCACTGACAGGGGGATGGTCCGGGGAGCTGTTTTTT. Amino acid sequence: CASSLTGGWSGELFF.

V and J are TRBV29-1 and TRBJ2-1; TRBD2 matches 13 bases. The CDR3 runs to 16 residues. Per germline, CDR1 SQVTM and CDR2 ANQGSEA. J lost 1 base, V lost 6 bases, and 6 bases had no gene match. DNA for the CDR3: TGCAGCGTCCCCGGACTAGCGGGAGTGTCCTACAATGAGCAGTTCTTC. Protein: CSVPGLAGVSYNEQFF.

The chain recombines TRBV2 with TRBJ2-7; tentative D call: TRBD1 (6 bases). The CDR3 covers 13 residues. Germline V lookup: CDR1 SNHLY, CDR2 FYNNEI. Deletions cut 3 bases from V and 6 bases from J, with 12 bases between. CDR3 DNA sequence: TGTGCCAGCAGTGATAGGGTAGGGGGCGAGCAGTACTTC. As protein: CASSDRVGGEQYF.

The chain links TRBV28 to TRBJ2-1; 8 nucleotides match TRBD1. V shed 6 bases, J shed 4 bases, and the junction held 8 bases outside the gene matches. This CDR3 is 15 amino acids long. Germline V CDR1 and CDR2: MDHEN, SYDVKM. The DNA of the CDR3 is TGTGCCAGCAGCCGTGGGACAGGATATTACAATGAGCAGTTCTTC. It codes for CASSRGTGYYNEQFF.

V and J are TRBV11-1 and TRBJ1-1; D remains unclear. Germline V gives CDR1 SGHAT, CDR2 FQDESV (reference sequence). The germline V and J ends were trimmed by 5 bases and 4 bases, with 14 bases remaining between them. The CDR3 is 14 residues long. Here the CDR3 reads CASSRWRGGTEAFF. The CDR3 DNA is TGTGCCAGCAGCCGCTGGCGCGGAGGCACTGAAGCTTTCTTT. Variable domain in full (rest from reference TRBV11-1 and TRBJ1-1): EAEVAQSPRYKITEKSQAVAFWCDPISGHATLYWYRQILGQGPELLVQFQDESVVDDSQLPKDRFSAERLKGVDSTLKIQPAELGDSAMYLCASSRWRGGTEAFFGQGTRLTVV.

This sequence joins TRBV27 and TRBJ2-3; perhaps D is TRBD1 or TRBD2 (5 bases each). The CDR3 spans 14 residues. V lost 3 bases, J lost 6 bases, and 13 bases lay in between. Germline CDR1 and CDR2: MNHEY and SMNVEV (reference sequence). The DNA for the CDR3 is TGTGCCAGCAGTTTCGCCGGGGCTCGGGATACGCAGTATTTT. Translation gives CASSFAGARDTQYF.

This sequence joins TRBV5-4 and TRBJ2-3; D gene unclear. The CDR3 is 15 residues long. V was trimmed by 4 bases and J by 0 bases, leaving 12 bases between them. The V gene's germline CDR1 is SGHNT and CDR2 YYREEE (reference sequence). In DNA, the CDR3 is TGTGCCAGCAGCCCAGCACAGACCAGCACAGATACGCAGTATTTT. The encoded protein is CASSPAQTSTDTQYF.

The chain is built from TRBV5-8 and TRBJ1-1; D may be TRBD1 (5 bases). Germline V gene sequence: CDR1 SGHTS, CDR2 YDEGEE. V shed 7 bases and J shed 5 bases, with 9 bases lying between them. The CDR3 is made up of 11 amino acids. The CDR3 nucleotides read TGTGCCAGCGGGGGACGGACTGAAGCTTTCTTT. This encodes CASGGRTEAFF.

The V and J genes are TRBV6-2 or TRBV6-3 and TRBJ2-1; D call uncertain. CDR1 and CDR2 from the germline V gene are MNHEY and SVGEGT. The length of the CDR3 is 17 residues. V lost 0 bases, J lost 5 bases, and 17 bases lay in between. CDR3 loop: CASSYSRSTIQNNEQFF. CDR3 nucleotide sequence: TGTGCCAGCAGTTACTCGAGGTCGACAATCCAAAACAATGAGCAGTTCTTC.

This CDR3 is CASKSTGFSYNEQFF. CDR3 DNA: TGTGCCAGCAAATCAACAGGGTTCTCCTACAATGAGCAGTTCTTC. V usage is TRBV6-5 and J usage is TRBJ2-1; possible D gene TRBD1, 6 bases. In germline, CDR1 is MNHEY, CDR2 SVGAGI. V lost 7 bases to trimming and J lost 0 bases, with 13 bases between them. The CDR3 sequence is 15 residues long.